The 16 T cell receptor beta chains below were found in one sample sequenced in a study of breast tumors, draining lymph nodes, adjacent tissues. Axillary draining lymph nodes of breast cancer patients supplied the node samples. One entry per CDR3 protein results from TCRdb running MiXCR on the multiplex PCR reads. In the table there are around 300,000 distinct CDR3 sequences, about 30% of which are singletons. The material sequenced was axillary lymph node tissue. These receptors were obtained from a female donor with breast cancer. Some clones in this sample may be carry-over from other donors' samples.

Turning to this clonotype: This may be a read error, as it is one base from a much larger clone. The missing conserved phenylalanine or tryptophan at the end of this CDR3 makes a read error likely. CDR3 sequence: CASSLLAASSYEQYS. The CDR3 coding sequence is TGTGCCAGCAGCTTGTTAGCAGCTAGCTCCTACGAGCAGTACTCC. V gene TRBV5-5 combines with J gene TRBJ2-7, with D unresolved. Germline CDR1 SGHKS, CDR2 YYEKEE (reference sequence). The CDR3 contains 15 residues. V lost 1 base and J 0 bases, leaving 11 bases between the germline ends.

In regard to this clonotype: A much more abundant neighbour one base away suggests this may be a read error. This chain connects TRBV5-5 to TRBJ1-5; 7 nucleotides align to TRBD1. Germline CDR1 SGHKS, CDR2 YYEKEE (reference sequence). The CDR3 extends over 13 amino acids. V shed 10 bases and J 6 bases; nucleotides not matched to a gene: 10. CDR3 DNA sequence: TGTGCCTCCCAAGGGGGCGTAGCTCAGCCCCAGCATTTT. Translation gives CASQGGVAQPQHF.

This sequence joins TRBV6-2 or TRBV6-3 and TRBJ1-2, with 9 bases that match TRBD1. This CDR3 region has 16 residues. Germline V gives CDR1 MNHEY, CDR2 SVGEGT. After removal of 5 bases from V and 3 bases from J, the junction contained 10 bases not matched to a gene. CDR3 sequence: CASSQVPGQGDYGYTF. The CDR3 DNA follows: TGTGCCAGCAGTCAAGTACCGGGACAGGGAGACTATGGCTACACCTTC.

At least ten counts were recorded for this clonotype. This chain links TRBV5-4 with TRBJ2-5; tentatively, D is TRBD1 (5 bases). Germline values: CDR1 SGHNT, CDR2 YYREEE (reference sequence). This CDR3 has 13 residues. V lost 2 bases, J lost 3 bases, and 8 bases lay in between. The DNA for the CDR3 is TGTGCCAGCAGCTTTATAGGGGAAGAGACCCAGTACTTC. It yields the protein CASSFIGEETQYF.

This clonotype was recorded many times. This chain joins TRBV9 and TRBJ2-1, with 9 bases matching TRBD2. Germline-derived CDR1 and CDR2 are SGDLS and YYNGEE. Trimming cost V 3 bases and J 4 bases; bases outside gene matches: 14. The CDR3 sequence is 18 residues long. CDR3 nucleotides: TGTGCCAGCAGCGACACTTTACTTAGCGGGAGTGGGTACAATGAGCAGTTCTTC. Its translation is CASSDTLLSGSGYNEQFF.

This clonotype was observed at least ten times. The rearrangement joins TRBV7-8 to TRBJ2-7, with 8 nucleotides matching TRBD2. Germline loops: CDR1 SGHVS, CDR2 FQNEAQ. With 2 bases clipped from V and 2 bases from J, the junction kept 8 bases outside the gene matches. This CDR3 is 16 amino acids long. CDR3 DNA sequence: TGTGCCAGCAGCTTATTGACGCTAGCGGGTACCTACGAGCAGTACTTC. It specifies CASSLLTLAGTYEQYF.

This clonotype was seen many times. The CDR3 DNA reads TGTGCCTGGACTCCGGGACTAGCCGACAATGAGCAGTTCTTC. Its protein product is CAWTPGLADNEQFF. J is TRBJ2-1 and V is TRBV30; TRBD2 aligns across 9 bases. CDR1 and CDR2 from the germline V gene are GTSNPN and SVGIG (reference sequence). The CDR3 is made up of 14 amino acids. Unmatched junction bases numbered 6, after V lost 4 bases and J lost 5 bases.

CDR3 amino acids: CASSLAPFGTEAFF. CDR3 nucleotides: TGTGCCAGCAGCTTAGCTCCTTTCGGCACTGAAGCTTTCTTT. The chain couples TRBV7-2 to TRBJ1-1; no reliable D call. Germline values: CDR1 SGHTA, CDR2 FQGNSA. There are 14 residues in the CDR3. V was pared by 0 bases and J by 4 bases, with 9 bases between.

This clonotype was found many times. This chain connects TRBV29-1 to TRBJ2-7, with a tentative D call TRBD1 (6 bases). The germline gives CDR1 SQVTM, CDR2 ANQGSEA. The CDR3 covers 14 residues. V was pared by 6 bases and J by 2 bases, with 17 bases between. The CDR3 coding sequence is TGCAGCGTCGGGGCAGGGGAGCTCACCTACGAGCAGTACTTC. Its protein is CSVGAGELTYEQYF.

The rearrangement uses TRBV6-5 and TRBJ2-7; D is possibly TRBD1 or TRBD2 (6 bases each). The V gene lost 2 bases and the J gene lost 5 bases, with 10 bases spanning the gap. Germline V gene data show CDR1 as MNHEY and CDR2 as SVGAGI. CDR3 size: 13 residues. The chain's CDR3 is CASSYGGGDEQYF. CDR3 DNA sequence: TGTGCCAGCAGTTACGGGGGCGGGGACGAGCAGTACTTC.

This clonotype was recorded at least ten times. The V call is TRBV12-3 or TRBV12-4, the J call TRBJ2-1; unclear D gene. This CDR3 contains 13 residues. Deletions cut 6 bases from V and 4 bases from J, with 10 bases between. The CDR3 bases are TGTGCCAGCAGCCCCCCGCAGTACAATGAGCAGTTCTTC. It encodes CASSPPQYNEQFF.

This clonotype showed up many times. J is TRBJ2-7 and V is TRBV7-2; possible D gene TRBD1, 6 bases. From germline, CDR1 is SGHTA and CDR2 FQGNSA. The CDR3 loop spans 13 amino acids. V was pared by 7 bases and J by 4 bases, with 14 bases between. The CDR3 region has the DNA TGTGCCAGCAACAACCAGGGGTTATACGAGCAGTACTTC. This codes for CASNNQGLYEQYF.

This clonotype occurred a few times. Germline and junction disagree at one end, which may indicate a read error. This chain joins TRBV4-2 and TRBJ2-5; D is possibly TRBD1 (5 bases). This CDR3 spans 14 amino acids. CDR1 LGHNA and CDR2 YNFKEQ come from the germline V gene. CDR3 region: CASSHLGREETQCF. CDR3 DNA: TGTGCCAGCAGCCACCTGGGCAGGGAAGAGACCCAGTGCTTC.

The CDR3 sequence: CSASSGTANYGYTF. The CDR3 bases are TGCAGTGCCAGCAGTGGGACTGCCAACTATGGCTACACCTTC. The J gene is TRBJ1-2, the V gene TRBV20-1; D is perhaps TRBD1 (5 bases). The V end lost 6 bases, the J end lost 2 bases, and 16 bases lay between the germline ends. Germline lookup yields CDR1 DFQATT and CDR2 SNEGSKA (reference sequence). There are 14 residues in the CDR3.

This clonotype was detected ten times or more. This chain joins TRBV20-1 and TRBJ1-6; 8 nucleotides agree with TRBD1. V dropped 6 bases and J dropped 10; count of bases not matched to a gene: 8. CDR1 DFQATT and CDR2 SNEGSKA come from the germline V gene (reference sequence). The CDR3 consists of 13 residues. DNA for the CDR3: TGCAGTGCCCGAGACAGGGGTAACTCACCCCTCCACTTT. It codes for CSARDRGNSPLHF.

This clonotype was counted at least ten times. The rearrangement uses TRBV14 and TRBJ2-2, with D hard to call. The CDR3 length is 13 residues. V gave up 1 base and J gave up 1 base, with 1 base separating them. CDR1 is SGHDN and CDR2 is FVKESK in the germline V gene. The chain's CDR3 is CASSQGNTGELFF. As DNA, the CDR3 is TGTGCCAGCAGCCAAGGGAACACCGGGGAGCTGTTTTTT. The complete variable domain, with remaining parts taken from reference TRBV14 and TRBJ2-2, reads EAGVTQFPSHSVIEKGQTVTLRCDPISGHDNLYWYRRVMGKEIKFLLHFVKESKQDESGMPNNRFLAERTGGTYSTLKVQPAELEDSGVYFCASSQGNTGELFFGEGSRLTVL.